A single sample is the source of the 27 T cell receptor beta chains below, sequenced in a study of beta chain features in type 1 diabetes. Study-level points and caveats: Shorter TCRB CDR3s, moderately but significantly so, were found in Type 1 diabetes patients in all four CD4+ subsets.

These receptors are not linked to any known antigen. As every portion of the isolated RNA was reverse transcribed, the sequencing read expressed TCRB transcripts. The table came from immunoSEQ multiplex PCR; TCRdb's copy has only in-frame clones and leaves some out. The data hold 300,000 to 400,000 clones, with roughly 9% observed a single time. The sample comprised central memory CD4+ T cells from blood. These receptors were taken from a man aged 25 to 40 with type 1 diabetes.

The chain uses TRBV4-3 and TRBJ2-3; the match to TRBD1 covers 8 bases. V was pared by 2 bases and J by 1 base, with 5 bases of the junction left unmatched. CDR3 length: 16 amino acids. Germline V gene data show CDR1 as LGHNA and CDR2 as YSLEER. The CDR3 is CASSQKGQGGTDTQYF. The CDR3 bases are TGCGCCAGCAGCCAAAAAGGACAGGGAGGCACAGATACGCAGTATTTT.

This clone has a handful of counts. V is TRBV11-2 and J is TRBJ1-2, with D unclear. CDR3 size: 12 residues. Germline V gene lookup returns CDR1 SGHAT and CDR2 FQNNGV. Trimming shortened V by 5 bases and J by 6 bases, and 10 bases separated the two germline ends. CDR3 in DNA: TGTGCCAGCAGCCGAGGGCGGGATGGCTACACCTTC. Amino acid sequence: CASSRGRDGYTF.

This clone was detected a few times. The V gene is TRBV19, the J gene TRBJ2-7; 8 nucleotides line up with TRBD2. The CDR3 is 15 amino acids. J lost 3 bases, V lost 4 bases, and 8 bases had no gene match. The germline CDR1 and CDR2 sequences are LNHDA and SQIVND (reference sequence). The DNA for the CDR3 is TGTGCCAGTAGTACCCGAGCGGGGGACCTCTACGAGCAGTACTTC. It translates to CASSTRAGDLYEQYF.

CDR3 loop: CASNRQLNTEAFF. The CDR3, as DNA: TGTGCCAGTAACAGGCAGCTGAACACTGAAGCTTTCTTT. The rearrangement joins TRBV19 to TRBJ1-1; D is perhaps TRBD1 (5 bases). The ends were cut back, 7 bases at V and 0 bases at J, with 9 bases in the middle. CDR3 length: 13 residues. CDR1 is LNHDA and CDR2 is SQIVND in the germline V gene (reference sequence).

The sample holds a few counts of this clone. The V gene is TRBV7-9, the J gene TRBJ1-1; a possible D gene is TRBD1 (6 bases). V lost 0 bases and J 5 bases, leaving 13 bases between the germline ends. CDR3 length equals 15 residues. Germline V CDR1 and CDR2: SEHNR, FQNEAQ (reference sequence). CDR3 DNA sequence: TGTGCCAGCAGCTTAGCGCTTAGTAGGGGGACTGAAGCTTTCTTT. This sequence encodes CASSLALSRGTEAFF. Together with reference TRBV7-9 and TRBJ1-1, the CDR3 gives the full variable domain: DTGVSQNPRHKITKRGQNVTFRCDPISEHNRLYWYRQTLGQGPEFLTYFQNEAQLEKSRLLSDRFSAERPKGSFSTLEIQRTEQGDSAMYLCASSLALSRGTEAFFGQGTRLTVV.

The V call is TRBV5-4, the J call TRBJ2-1; D ambiguous. The germline V and J ends were trimmed by 0 bases and 8 bases, with 6 bases remaining between them. Germline CDR1 reads SGHNT; CDR2 reads YYREEE (reference sequence). This CDR3 has 12 amino acids. The CDR3 loop is CASSLEDYEQFF. CDR3 coding DNA: TGTGCCAGCAGCTTGGAGGATTATGAGCAGTTCTTC.

This clone appeared a few times. This chain connects TRBV4-1 to TRBJ1-4; unclear D gene. V lost 6 bases, J lost 7 bases, and 18 bases lay in between. This CDR3 comprises 15 residues. CDR1 and CDR2 from the germline V gene are MGHRA and YSYEKL. The CDR3 sequence: CASSHLLGRGEKLFF. In nucleotides, the CDR3 is TGCGCCAGCAGTCACCTTCTCGGAAGAGGTGAAAAACTGTTTTTT.

V gene TRBV18 combines with J gene TRBJ2-3; D gene unclear. This CDR3 has 15 residues. V lost 4 bases, J lost 0 bases, and 11 bases lay in between. Germline CDR1 KGHSH, CDR2 LQKENI. The CDR3 nucleotides are TGTGCCAGCTCACTTTGGGCCCCGAGCACAGATACGCAGTATTTT. This sequence encodes CASSLWAPSTDTQYF.

The rearrangement joins TRBV5-1 to TRBJ1-4, with D tentatively TRBD1 (5 bases). This CDR3 is 15 amino acids long. Trimming pared 4 bases from V and 7 bases from J, leaving 17 bases between. Per the germline V gene, CDR1 is SGHRS and CDR2 is YFSETQ. CDR3 in DNA: TGCGCCAGCAGCACCGGGGGTCCGGAGGGTGAAAAACTGTTTTTT. Protein product: CASSTGGPEGEKLFF. Full variable domain (rest looked up from reference TRBV5-1 and TRBJ1-4): KAGVTQTPRYLIKTRGQQVTLSCSPISGHRSVSWYQQTPGQGLQFLFEYFSETQRNKGNFPGRFSGRQFSNSRSEMNVSTLELGDSALYLCASSTGGPEGEKLFFGSGTQLSVL.

The chain couples TRBV5-8 to TRBJ2-5; 10 bases are a match to TRBD2. Germline CDR1 and CDR2: SGHTS and YDEGEE. There are 18 residues in the CDR3. V shed 2 bases, J shed 1 base, and the junction held 11 bases outside the gene matches. CDR3 in amino acids: CASSFPMGLAGAQETQYF. Written as DNA, the CDR3 is TGTGCCAGCAGCTTTCCCATGGGGCTAGCGGGGGCCCAAGAGACCCAGTACTTC.

CDR3 loop: CASSPGQGRNQPQHF. As DNA, the CDR3 is TGTGCCAGCTCACCAGGGCAGGGGAGAAATCAGCCCCAGCATTTT. The genes are TRBV18 and TRBJ1-5; a weak D match, TRBD1 (6 bases). The CDR3 has 15 amino acids. Germline V gives CDR1 KGHSH, CDR2 LQKENI. V gave up 2 bases and J gave up 4 bases, with 12 bases separating them.

This clone came up a few times. V gene TRBV2 combines with J gene TRBJ2-1, with 8 bases fitting TRBD2. J gave up 3 bases and V 11 bases, and 12 bases lay outside the gene matches. Germline assignment: CDR1 SNHLY and CDR2 FYNNEI. This CDR3 region has 15 residues. As DNA, the CDR3 is TGTGCCTCCAAAGCGCGGGGGGTCAACTACAATGAGCAGTTCTTC. Residues: CASKARGVNYNEQFF.

The sample holds a few counts of this clone. The chain uses TRBV25-1 and TRBJ2-3; TRBD2 agrees at 7 bases. Trimming at V came to 4 bases and at J to 1 base, leaving 11 bases not matched to a gene. The CDR3 covers 17 residues. Germline V gives CDR1 MGHDK, CDR2 SYGVNS. CDR3 region: CASSAQPGAGGTDTQYF. In DNA, the CDR3 is TGTGCCAGCAGTGCCCAACCCGGTGCGGGGGGCACAGATACGCAGTATTTT. Full variable domain (outside the CDR3, taken from reference TRBV25-1 and TRBJ2-3): EADIYQTPRYLVIGTGKKITLECSQTMGHDKMYWYQQDPGMELHLIHYSYGVNSTEKGDLSSESTVSRIRTEHFPLTLESARPSHTSQYLCASSAQPGAGGTDTQYFGPGTRLTVL.

This clone was observed at least ten times. This chain joins TRBV2 and TRBJ2-3; 8 nucleotides line up with TRBD2. This CDR3 has 15 amino acids. V trimming: 4 bases; J trimming: 2 bases; junction bases outside the gene matches: 5. The germline gives CDR1 SNHLY, CDR2 FYNNEI. This CDR3 is CASSAERGPTDTQYF. CDR3 coding DNA: TGTGCCAGCAGTGCAGAGCGGGGGCCCACAGATACGCAGTATTTT.

The table lists this clone with a few counts. This sequence joins TRBV27 and TRBJ2-7, with 10 bases fitting TRBD1. This CDR3 region has 13 residues. V lost 5 bases, J lost 9 bases, and 7 bases stayed unmatched. Germline values: CDR1 MNHEY, CDR2 SMNVEV (reference sequence). The CDR3 DNA reads TGTGCCAGCAGTCCCGGGACAGGGGAATTGCAGTACTTC. The encoded protein is CASSPGTGELQYF.

This clone was observed a few times. This chain joins TRBV6-6 and TRBJ2-7; TRBD1 aligns across 9 bases. The CDR3 is made up of 15 amino acids. Trimming at V came to 6 bases and at J to 2 bases, leaving 8 bases not matched to a gene. Germline CDR1 and CDR2: MNHNY and SVGAGI (reference sequence). Here the CDR3 reads CASSERQGGAYEQYF. For the CDR3, the DNA is TGTGCCAGCAGCGAACGACAGGGGGGAGCCTACGAGCAGTACTTC.

V and J are TRBV28 and TRBJ2-3; 14 bases fit TRBD2. The CDR3 sequence is 16 residues long. Trimming at V came to 5 bases and at J to 7 bases, leaving 8 bases not matched to a gene. Looked up from germline, CDR1 is MDHEN and CDR2 is SYDVKM. The CDR3 is CASSPGTSGGGNTQYF. The CDR3 nucleotides are TGTGCCAGCAGTCCTGGGACTAGCGGGGGTGGGAATACGCAGTATTTT.

This clone was picked up a small number of times. This chain uses TRBV13 with TRBJ2-3; D gene ambiguous. CDR3 length: 17 amino acids. V shed 1 base and J shed 4 bases, with 18 bases lying between them. The germline V gene encodes CDR1 PRHDT and CDR2 FYEKMQ (reference sequence). DNA for the CDR3: TGTGCCAGCAGCTTAGCTCCTAGGACCAAACTCTCAGATACGCAGTATTTT. This translates into CASSLAPRTKLSDTQYF.

The rearrangement joins TRBV5-6 to TRBJ2-7; TRBD1 or TRBD2 may be the D gene (5 bases each). V gave up 4 bases and J gave up 2 bases, with 13 bases separating them. This CDR3 has 14 amino acids. Germline values: CDR1 SGHDT, CDR2 YYEEEE. The CDR3 nucleotides are TGTGCCAGCAGCAACCGGGACGGGGCCTACGAGCAGTACTTC. Protein sequence: CASSNRDGAYEQYF.

This clone was seen a few times. The chain employs TRBV6-5 and TRBJ2-3; possibly TRBD2 for D (5 bases). The V gene's germline CDR1 is MNHEY and CDR2 SVGAGI. Trimming pared 6 bases from V and 0 bases from J, leaving 10 bases between. This CDR3 is built from 14 residues. The CDR3 spells CASRAGHSTDTQYF. The CDR3 bases are TGTGCCAGCAGGGCGGGCCACAGCACAGATACGCAGTATTTT.

The rearrangement joins TRBV18 to TRBJ2-1; the D gene is possibly TRBD2 (6 bases). V was trimmed by 3 bases and J by 0 bases, leaving 12 bases between them. The CDR3 contains 16 residues. The germline V gene encodes CDR1 KGHSH and CDR2 LQKENI. The CDR3 is CASSPSAGYSYNEQFF. Here the CDR3 DNA reads TGTGCCAGCTCACCGTCGGCGGGGTACTCCTACAATGAGCAGTTCTTC.

The V call is TRBV6-6, the J call TRBJ2-5, with a weak D call TRBD1 (6 bases). The CDR3 contains 15 residues. Germline CDR1 MNHNY, CDR2 SVGAGI (reference sequence). V was shortened by 4 bases and J by 0 bases, with 12 bases between the two germline ends. The CDR3 nucleotides read TGTGCCAGCAGTTTCCCACAGGGAAACCAAGAGACCCAGTACTTC. Protein product: CASSFPQGNQETQYF.

The V gene is TRBV10-3, the J gene TRBJ2-3; tentative D call: TRBD1 (5 bases). Germline V CDR1 and CDR2: ENHRY, SYGVKD. V was cut by 6 bases and J by 9 bases, with 10 bases left in between. The CDR3 is 11 residues long. The CDR3 nucleotides are TGTGCCATCAGCGAGGACACAACGCAGTATTTT. This sequence encodes CAISEDTTQYF.

This chain joins TRBV4-1 and TRBJ2-1; the match to TRBD1 covers 8 bases. Germline values: CDR1 MGHRA, CDR2 YSYEKL. The CDR3 covers 17 residues. The J segment lost 3 bases and the V segment lost 3 bases, leaving 10 bases of the junction unmatched. CDR3 coding DNA: TGCGCCAGCAGCCAGGACATACAGGGGGGTTTCTACAATGAGCAGTTCTTC. It yields the protein CASSQDIQGGFYNEQFF.

This clone was found a few times. The chain is built from TRBV25-1 and TRBJ1-1; D is unclear. V was trimmed by 6 bases and J by 6 bases, leaving 11 bases between them. The CDR3 spans 12 residues. Germline V gives CDR1 MGHDK, CDR2 SYGVNS. The CDR3 nucleotides are TGTGCCAGCAGCCGGGGTAATTCTGAAGCTTTCTTT. Amino acid sequence: CASSRGNSEAFF.

This chain links TRBV11-2 with TRBJ1-5; D call uncertain. Germline assignment: CDR1 SGHAT and CDR2 FQNNGV. Trimming took off 5 bases at V and 2 bases at J, with 16 bases between the two ends. The CDR3 is 16 residues long. CDR3 DNA sequence: TGTGCCAGCAGCCTCTGGATTCCGGAGGGCAATCAGCCCCAGCATTTT. Translation: CASSLWIPEGNQPQHF.

The chain recombines TRBV5-1 with TRBJ2-5; D remains ambiguous. Germline-derived CDR1 and CDR2 are SGHRS and YFSETQ. Trimming stripped 0 bases from V and 1 base from J, with 10 bases between. The CDR3 contains 15 residues. The CDR3 is CASSLVAVTQETQYF. The CDR3 DNA reads as TGCGCCAGCAGCTTGGTGGCAGTAACCCAAGAGACCCAGTACTTC.